This TCR beta chain originates from a study of naive and memory T cell subsets. The study, taken as a whole, reports: Possibly reflecting memory cells re-expressing CD45RA, a few larger clonotypes occurred in naive repertoires, especially CD8. The power law exponent of TCR abundance differed between naive and memory cells. Diversity fell and Gini index rose from naive through CM, EM, EMRA. Clonotypes are single alpha or beta chains, not paired receptors.

The germline V gene has CDR1 MNHEY and CDR2 SVGAGI. CDR3 length equals 13 residues. V gave up 5 bases and J gave up 1 base, with 8 bases separating them. In this sample, this clonotype turned up a few times. The target antigen is unknown. Two oligonucleotides, mixed equimolar, formed the beta constant-region primer covering TRBC1 and TRBC2. Ligated cDNA was amplified by four rounds of PCR with nested alpha and beta constant-region primers and SP2. A 12-nucleotide UMI and the SP2 primer were added to the cDNA 3' end by oligonucleotide ligation. TCRdb independently ran MiXCR on the UMI-ligation and nested PCR reads; one entry per CDR3 protein. The profile shows 120,000 to 150,000 distinct CDR3 sequences, roughly 23% of them singletons.

This chain links TRBV6-5 with TRBJ1-2; possible D gene TRBD1, 6 bases. Material for sequencing was naive CD4+ T cells from blood. The origin of this receptor is a human donor in good health. CDR3 amino acids: CASSGDNNYGYTF. CDR3 coding DNA: TGTGCCAGCAGTGGGGACAATAACTATGGCTACACCTTC.